This TCR beta chain appears in the sequencing data of a study of cytomegalovirus exposure and HLA in healthy donors. Study observations and caveats: Later examination showed HLA-associated TCR beta chains had greater clonal expansion than equally common others.

This clone was picked up a small number of times. Its antigen remains unidentified. The PCR employed 60 Vbeta primers together with 13 Jbeta primers. Repertoires were generated with immunoSEQ multiplex PCR, while TCRdb's copy carries only in-frame clones and drops some. The sample lists about 76,000 clones, around 80% occurring once. The sample taken for sequencing was PBMCs. This TCR derives from a male donor in good health and CMV-seropositive.

CDR3 bases: TGTGCCAGTAGTTCCGCGGGGGATCGAACTGAAGCTTTCTTT. Residues: CASSSAGDRTEAFF. The chain employs TRBV19 and TRBJ1-1; D possibly corresponds to TRBD1 (5 bases). Trimming cost V 5 bases and J 5 bases, with 15 bases left between them. This CDR3 contains 14 residues. CDR1 is LNHDA, CDR2 SQIVND, per germline (reference sequence).